What follows are 3 T cell receptor beta chains derived from one specimen sequenced in a study of CD8 T cells in ankylosing spondylitis. Study results and caveats: Ankylosing spondylitis blood appeared to be characterized by a TCR beta motif of fewer than ten highly homologous variants.

TCRdb called the 5' RACE reads again in MiXCR, with one record for every CDR3 protein. This sample has 450,000 to 550,000 distinct CDR3 sequences; approximately 5.3% occur once, and the top ten carry 3.5%. These receptors' antigens are unknown. Sequencing was carried out using blood, either unsorted or a sorted T cell fraction (not recorded which). Receptors were obtained from a male donor with ankylosing spondylitis.

This clonotype has more than one count but fewer than ten. The rearrangement joins TRBV5-1 to TRBJ2-7, with TRBD1 identical over 7 bases. The V gene's germline CDR1 is SGHRS and CDR2 YFSETQ. J gave up 5 bases and V 5 bases, and 13 bases lay outside the gene matches. This CDR3 is 15 amino acids long. The CDR3 DNA reads TGCGCCAGCAGGACCACCCCCGAGACAGGGAACGAGCAGTACTTC. Protein sequence: CASRTTPETGNEQYF.

This clonotype was found many times. The chain links TRBV5-1 to TRBJ2-5; D is unclear. The CDR3 extends over 14 amino acids. Trimming cost V 1 base and J 3 bases, with 10 bases left between them. CDR1 and CDR2 from the germline V gene are SGHRS and YFSETQ. The CDR3 sequence: CASSLSPVEETQYF. The CDR3 region has the DNA TGCGCCAGCAGCTTGAGCCCCGTTGAAGAGACCCAGTACTTC.

This clonotype was observed a handful of times. This chain joins TRBV7-2 and TRBJ2-5, with unresolved D. Germline loops: CDR1 SGHTA, CDR2 FQGNSA. This CDR3 spans 15 amino acids. Trimming left V 5 bases short and J 5 bases short, with 18 bases between. Here the CDR3 reads CASSARIQVRETQYF. The CDR3 region has the DNA TGTGCCAGCAGCGCCCGGATCCAGGTGCGGGAGACCCAGTACTTC.